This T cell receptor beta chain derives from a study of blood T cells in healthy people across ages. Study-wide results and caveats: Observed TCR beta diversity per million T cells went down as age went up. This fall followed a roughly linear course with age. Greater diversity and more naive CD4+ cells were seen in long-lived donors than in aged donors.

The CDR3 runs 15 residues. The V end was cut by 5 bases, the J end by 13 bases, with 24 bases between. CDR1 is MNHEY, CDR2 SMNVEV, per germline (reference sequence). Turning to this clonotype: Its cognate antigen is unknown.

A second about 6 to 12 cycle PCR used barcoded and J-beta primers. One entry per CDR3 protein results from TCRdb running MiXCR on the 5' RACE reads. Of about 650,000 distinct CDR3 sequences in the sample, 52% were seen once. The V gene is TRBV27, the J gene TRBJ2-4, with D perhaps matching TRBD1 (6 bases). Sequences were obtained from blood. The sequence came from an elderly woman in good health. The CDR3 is CASSAIQGPSWEQYF. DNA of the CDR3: TGTGCCAGCAGTGCAATACAGGGCCCCTCTTGGGAGCAGTACTTC.